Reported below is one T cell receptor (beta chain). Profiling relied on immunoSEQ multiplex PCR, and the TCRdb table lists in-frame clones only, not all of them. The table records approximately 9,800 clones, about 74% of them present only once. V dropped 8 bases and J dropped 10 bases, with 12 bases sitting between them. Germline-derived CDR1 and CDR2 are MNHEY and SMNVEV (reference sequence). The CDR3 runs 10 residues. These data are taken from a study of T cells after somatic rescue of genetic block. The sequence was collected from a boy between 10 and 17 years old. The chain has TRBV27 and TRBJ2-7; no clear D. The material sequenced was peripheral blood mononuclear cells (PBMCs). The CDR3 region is CASGPGLQYF. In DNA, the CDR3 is TGTGCCAGCGGTCCCGGGCTTCAGTACTTC.